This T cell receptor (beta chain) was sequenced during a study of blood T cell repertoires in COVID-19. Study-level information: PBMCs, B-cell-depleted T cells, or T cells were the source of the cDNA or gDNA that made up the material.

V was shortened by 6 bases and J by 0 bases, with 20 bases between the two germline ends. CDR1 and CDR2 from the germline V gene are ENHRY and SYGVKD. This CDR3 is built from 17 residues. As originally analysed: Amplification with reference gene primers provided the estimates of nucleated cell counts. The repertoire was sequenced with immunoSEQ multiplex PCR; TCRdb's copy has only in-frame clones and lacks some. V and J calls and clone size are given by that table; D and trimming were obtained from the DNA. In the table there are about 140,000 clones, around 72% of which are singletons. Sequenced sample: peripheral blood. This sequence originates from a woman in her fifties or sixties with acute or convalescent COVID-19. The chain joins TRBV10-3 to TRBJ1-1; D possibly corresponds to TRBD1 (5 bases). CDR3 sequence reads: CAIRSGTSWGMNTEAFF. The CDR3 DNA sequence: TGTGCCATCAGATCGGGGACTTCTTGGGGGATGAACACTGAAGCTTTCTTT.